The sequence of this T cell receptor beta chain was determined in a study of radiation and T cells in renal cell carcinoma (dated by TCRdb to about 2020). Notes on the research overall: The samples were drawn from a clinical trial, where primary renal cell carcinomas were treated with 15 Gy of stereotactic body radiation therapy and then removed by nephrectomy 4 weeks afterward. In total, 53 samples underwent TCR beta sequencing: some 26 tumors plus 27 peripheral blood samples. Across all 55 or so samples, 4,016,671 unique CDR3 nucleotide sequences, encoding about 2,700,000 unique CDR3 amino acid sequences, were identified. The paper's findings and limits, for the study overall: Because the trial had a single-armed design, the trial could not examine how radiation dose or scheduling affected the TCR repertoire. An increase in top tumor clonotypes in blood was observed from baseline to 2 weeks post-radiation, followed by contraction by 4 weeks, which was taken to suggest transient expansion of tumor-resident clones. Blood repertoire dynamics were not followed beyond 4 weeks after treatment. Because no pretreatment tumor biopsies were available, whether clonotypes were present in the tumor at baseline could not be determined.

For this clone: It lacks a known antigen. Per-base qualities were not stored, and no clone one base away is much larger.

CDR1 SNHLY and CDR2 FYNNEI are derived from the germline V gene. There are 16 amino acids in the CDR3, from cysteine to phenylalanine inclusive. Just the 48-base CDR3 DNA is kept, in frame starting at base 1. At the junction V is shortened by 3 bases and J by 2 bases, with 17 bases in between. TCR beta libraries were generated from genomic DNA with the immunoSEQ kit, following the manufacturer's recommendations. Library preparation used a first multiplex PCR with proprietary primers, then a second PCR adding unique barcodes, with bead cleanups after each round. Each sample batch included a kit-provided positive control reaction and a negative control reaction. The final libraries were assessed on an Agilent 4200 TapeStation D1000 ScreenTape, pooled by volume, and quantified by qPCR. Sequencing ran on an Illumina NextSeq500 with a MidOutput 150-cycle cartridge, using 156 Read1 and 15 Index1 cycles with kit custom primers. The pooled library was loaded at around 1 pM, and 20% PhiX control was spiked in. The original methods were these. Vendor-processed data were analyzed in R, and a clonotype was defined as all T cells sharing the same CDR3 nucleotide sequence. For clone abundance analyses, frequencies were normalized to the 10,000 most abundant clones in each sample. Before analysis, public T cell clones were removed, and these numbered fewer than six per sample on average. An abundance difference of at least 32-fold between compartments was the criterion for calling clonotypes tumor-enriched or baseline blood-enriched. Clonotypes expanded or contracted between blood time points were identified with a beta-binomial differential abundance model. Tumor-blood repertoire similarity was measured with the Baroni-Urbani and Buser coefficient, and group comparisons used two-tailed Wilcoxon tests in R. What TCRdb holds here is the immuneACCESS table cut down to in-frame rearrangements. Part of the clones is not present; checked against another copy, under half of the missing clones reflect an unresolved V gene, and the others are unexplained. V, J and clone size are those of that table, while D and trimming were read from the DNA. This sample has roughly 100,000 clones in its table, and 70% to 85% of those were observed once. The ten top clones hold roughly 6% of the sample.

What this sample's time point label stands for: baseline pretreatment blood. This specimen's treatment or condition label, interpreted: 15 Gy SBRT to primary tumor, nephrectomy 4 weeks later. Serial peripheral blood from radiation-treated patients was sampled at baseline, 2 weeks and 4 weeks after SBRT to track tumor-enriched clonotypes. Renal cell carcinoma with clear cell pathology was present in all patients. Genomic DNA for TCR sequencing was prepared using the QIAamp DNA Blood Mini Kit (Qiagen). The analyses included just those samples that passed every quality control check. The chain employs TRBV2 and TRBJ2-7; the D gene is perhaps TRBD2, on 6 matching bases. Sequencing used blood, obtained from a patient whose treatment included radiotherapy and nephrectomy. This TCR was recovered from a man in his fifties or sixties with renal cell carcinoma. The CDR3 amino acid sequence is: CASSDGHGTWTYEQYF. Read as DNA, the sequence is TGTGCCAGCAGTGACGGCCACGGGACTTGGACCTACGAGCAGTACTTC.